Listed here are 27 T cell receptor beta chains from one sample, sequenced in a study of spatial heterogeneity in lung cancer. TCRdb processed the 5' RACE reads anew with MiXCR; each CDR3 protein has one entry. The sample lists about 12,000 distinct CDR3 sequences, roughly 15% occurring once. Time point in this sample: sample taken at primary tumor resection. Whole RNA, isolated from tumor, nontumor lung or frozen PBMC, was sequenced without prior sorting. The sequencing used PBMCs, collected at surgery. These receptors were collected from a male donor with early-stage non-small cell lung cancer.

CDR3 sequence: CASSQDRQGAANSPLHF. The CDR3, as DNA: TGCGCCAGCAGCCAAGATCGACAGGGAGCCGCCAATTCACCCCTCCACTTT. The gene calls are TRBV4-3 and TRBJ1-6; 7 bases map to TRBD1. Germline trimming cut 0 bases from V and 7 bases from J; bases unmatched to any gene: 9. The germline V gene encodes CDR1 LGHNA and CDR2 YSLEER. This CDR3 comprises 17 residues.

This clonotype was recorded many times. CDR3 in DNA: TGTGCCACCTCTCCGGGACAGGATAACACAGATACGCAGTATTTT. It codes for CATSPGQDNTDTQYF. This sequence joins TRBV2 and TRBJ2-3; 8 bases map to TRBD1. CDR1 is SNHLY, CDR2 FYNNEI, per germline. The CDR3 runs 15 residues. V was pared by 10 bases and J by 2 bases, with 11 bases of the junction left unmatched. The full variable domain, completed using reference TRBV2 and TRBJ2-3, is EPEVTQTPSHQVTQMGQEVILRCVPISNHLYFYWYRQILGQKVEFLVSFYNNEISEKSEIFDDQFSVERPDGSNFTLKIRSTKLEDSAMYFCATSPGQDNTDTQYFGPGTRLTVL.

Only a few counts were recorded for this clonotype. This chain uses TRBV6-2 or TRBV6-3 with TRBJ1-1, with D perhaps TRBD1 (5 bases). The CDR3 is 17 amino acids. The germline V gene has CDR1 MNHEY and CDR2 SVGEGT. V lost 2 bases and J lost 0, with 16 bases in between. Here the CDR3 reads CASSYGSTGGMNTEAFF. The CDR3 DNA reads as TGTGCCAGCAGTTACGGGAGCACCGGGGGGATGAACACTGAAGCTTTCTTT.

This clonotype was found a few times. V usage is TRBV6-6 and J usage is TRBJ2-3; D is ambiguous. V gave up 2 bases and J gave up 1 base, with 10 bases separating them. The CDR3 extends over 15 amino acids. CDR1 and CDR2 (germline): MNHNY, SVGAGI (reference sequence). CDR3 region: CASSYIRPGTDTQYF. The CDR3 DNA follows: TGTGCCAGCAGTTACATCAGGCCTGGCACAGATACGCAGTATTTT.

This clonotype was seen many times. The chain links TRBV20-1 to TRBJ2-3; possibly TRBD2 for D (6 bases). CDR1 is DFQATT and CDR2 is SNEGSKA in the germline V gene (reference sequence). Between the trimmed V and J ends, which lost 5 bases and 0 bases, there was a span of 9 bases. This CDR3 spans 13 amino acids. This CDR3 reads CSALAPSTDTQYF. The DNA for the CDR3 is TGCAGTGCTCTAGCGCCAAGCACAGATACGCAGTATTTT.

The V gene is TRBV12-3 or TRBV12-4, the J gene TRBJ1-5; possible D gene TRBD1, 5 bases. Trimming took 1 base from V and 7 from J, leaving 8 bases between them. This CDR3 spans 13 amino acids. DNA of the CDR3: TGTGCCAGCAGTTTAGGGGCAGGGCAGCCCCAGCATTTT. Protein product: CASSLGAGQPQHF.

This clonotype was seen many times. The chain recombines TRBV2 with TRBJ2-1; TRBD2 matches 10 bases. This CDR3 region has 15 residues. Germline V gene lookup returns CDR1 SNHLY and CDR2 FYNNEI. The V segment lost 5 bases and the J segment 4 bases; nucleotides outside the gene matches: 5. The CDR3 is CASSFPSGGYNEQFF. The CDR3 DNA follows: TGTGCCAGCAGTTTCCCTAGCGGGGGTTACAATGAGCAGTTCTTC.

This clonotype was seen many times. DNA of the CDR3: TGCGCCAGCAGCTTGGCTACCGGGGTAGAGACCCAGTACTTC. As protein: CASSLATGVETQYF. This chain joins TRBV5-1 and TRBJ2-5; D possibly corresponds to TRBD2 (5 bases). V was pared by 0 bases and J by 4 bases, with 10 bases between. In germline, CDR1 is SGHRS, CDR2 YFSETQ. The CDR3 is made up of 14 amino acids.

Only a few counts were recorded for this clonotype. DNA of the CDR3: TGTGCCAGCAGCCGACAGGGCGAGAGGTCAAGTGAGCAGTTCTTC. It codes for CASSRQGERSSEQFF. V usage is TRBV7-6 and J usage is TRBJ2-1, with 7 bases that match TRBD1. Germline CDR1 SGHVS, CDR2 FNYEAQ. The CDR3 extends over 15 amino acids. With 5 bases clipped from V and 9 bases from J, the junction kept 13 bases outside the gene matches.

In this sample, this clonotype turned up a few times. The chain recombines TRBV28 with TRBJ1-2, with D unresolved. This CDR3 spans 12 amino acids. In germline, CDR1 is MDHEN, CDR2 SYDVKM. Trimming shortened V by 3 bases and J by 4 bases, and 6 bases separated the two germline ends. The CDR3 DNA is TGTGCCAGCAGTTTTTTTTTCTATGGCTACACCTTC. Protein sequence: CASSFFFYGYTF.

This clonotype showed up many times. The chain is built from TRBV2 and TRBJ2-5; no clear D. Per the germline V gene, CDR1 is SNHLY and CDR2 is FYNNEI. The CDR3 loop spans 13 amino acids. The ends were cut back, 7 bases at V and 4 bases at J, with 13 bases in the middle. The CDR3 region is CASTALGSETQYF. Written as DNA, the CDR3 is TGTGCCAGCACCGCGCTGGGGTCAGAGACCCAGTACTTC.

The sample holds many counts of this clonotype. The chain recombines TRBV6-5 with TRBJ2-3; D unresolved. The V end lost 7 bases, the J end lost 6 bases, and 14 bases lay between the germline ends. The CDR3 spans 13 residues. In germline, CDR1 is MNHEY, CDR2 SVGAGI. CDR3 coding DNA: TGTGCCAGCACTGCTCCGGCTGGGGATACGCAGTATTTT. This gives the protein CASTAPAGDTQYF.

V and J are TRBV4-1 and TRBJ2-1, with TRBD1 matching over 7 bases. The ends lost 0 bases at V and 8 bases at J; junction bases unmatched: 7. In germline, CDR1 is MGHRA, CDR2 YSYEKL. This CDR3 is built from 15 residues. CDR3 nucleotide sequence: TGCGCCAGCAGCCAAGATGACAGGGAAGGGGATGAGCAGTTCTTC. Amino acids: CASSQDDREGDEQFF.

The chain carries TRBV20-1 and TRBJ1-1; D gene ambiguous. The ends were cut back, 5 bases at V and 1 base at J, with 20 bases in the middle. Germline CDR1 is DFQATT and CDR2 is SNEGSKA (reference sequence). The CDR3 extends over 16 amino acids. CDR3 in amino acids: CSAYGPPGGKNTEAFF. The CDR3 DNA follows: TGCAGTGCTTACGGACCCCCAGGTGGGAAGAACACTGAAGCTTTCTTT.

The CDR3, as DNA: TGTGCCAGCAGCGCCCGATACGGGGAAGAGACCCAGTACTTC. Its translation is CASSARYGEETQYF. The chain employs TRBV7-9 and TRBJ2-5; D perhaps matches TRBD2 (5 bases). CDR3 length: 14 residues. V lost 5 bases and J 3 bases, leaving 13 bases between the germline ends. Germline V gene lookup returns CDR1 SEHNR and CDR2 FQNEAQ (reference sequence).

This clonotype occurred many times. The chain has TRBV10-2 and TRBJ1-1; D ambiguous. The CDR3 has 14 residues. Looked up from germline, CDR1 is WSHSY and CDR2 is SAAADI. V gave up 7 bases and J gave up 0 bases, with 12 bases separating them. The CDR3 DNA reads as TGCGCCAGCAACTACCAAAGAATGAACACTGAAGCTTTCTTT. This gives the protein CASNYQRMNTEAFF.

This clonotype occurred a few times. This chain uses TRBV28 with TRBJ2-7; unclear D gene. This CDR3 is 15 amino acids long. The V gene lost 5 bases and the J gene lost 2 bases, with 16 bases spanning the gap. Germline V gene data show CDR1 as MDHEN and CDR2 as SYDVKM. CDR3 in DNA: TGTGCCAGCAGTCCTCTGGCAGGTTCAGCCTACGAGCAGTACTTC. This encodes CASSPLAGSAYEQYF.

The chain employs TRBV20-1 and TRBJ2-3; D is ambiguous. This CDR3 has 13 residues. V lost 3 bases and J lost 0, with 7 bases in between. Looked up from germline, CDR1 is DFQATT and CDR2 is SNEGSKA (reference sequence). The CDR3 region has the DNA TGCAGTGCTAGGGACCTCAGCACAGATACGCAGTATTTT. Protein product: CSARDLSTDTQYF.

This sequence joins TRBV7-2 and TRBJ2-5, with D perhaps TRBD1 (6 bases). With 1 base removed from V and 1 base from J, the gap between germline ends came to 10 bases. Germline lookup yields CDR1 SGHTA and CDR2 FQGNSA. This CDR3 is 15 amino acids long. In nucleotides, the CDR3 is TGTGCCAGCAGCTTAGGGACAGCTAGCCAAGAGACCCAGTACTTC. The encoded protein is CASSLGTASQETQYF.

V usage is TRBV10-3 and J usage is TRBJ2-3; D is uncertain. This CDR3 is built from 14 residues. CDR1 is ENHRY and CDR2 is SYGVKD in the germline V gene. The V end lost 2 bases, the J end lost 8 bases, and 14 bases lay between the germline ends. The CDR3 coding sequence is TGTGCCATCAGTGAGACGAACGTGGCAGGTACGCAGTATTTT. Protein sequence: CAISETNVAGTQYF.

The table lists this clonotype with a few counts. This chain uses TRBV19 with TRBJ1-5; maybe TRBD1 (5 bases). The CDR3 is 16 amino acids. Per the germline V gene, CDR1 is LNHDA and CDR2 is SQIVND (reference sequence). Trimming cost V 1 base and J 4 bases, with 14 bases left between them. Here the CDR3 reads CASSIVDSRRNQPQHF. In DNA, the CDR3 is TGTGCCAGTAGTATAGTAGACAGTCGGAGGAATCAGCCCCAGCATTTT.

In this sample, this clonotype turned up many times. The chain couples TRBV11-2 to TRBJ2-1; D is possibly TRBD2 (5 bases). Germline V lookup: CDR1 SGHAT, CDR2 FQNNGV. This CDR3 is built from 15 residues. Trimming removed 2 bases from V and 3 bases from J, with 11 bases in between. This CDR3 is CASSLRGLHYNEQFF. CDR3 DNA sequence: TGTGCCAGCAGCTTACGGGGTCTACACTACAATGAGCAGTTCTTC.

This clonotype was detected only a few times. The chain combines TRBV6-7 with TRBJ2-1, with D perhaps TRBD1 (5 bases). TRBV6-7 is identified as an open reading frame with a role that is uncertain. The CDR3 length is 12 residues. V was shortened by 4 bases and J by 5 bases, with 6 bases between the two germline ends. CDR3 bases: TGTGCCAGCAGTTCCAGGGACAATGAGCAGTTCTTC. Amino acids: CASSSRDNEQFF.

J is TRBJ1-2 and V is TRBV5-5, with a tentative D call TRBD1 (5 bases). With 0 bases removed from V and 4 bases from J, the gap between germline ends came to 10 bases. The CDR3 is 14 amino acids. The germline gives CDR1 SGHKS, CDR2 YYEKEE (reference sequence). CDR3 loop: CASSLEAGVYGYTF. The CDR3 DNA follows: TGTGCCAGCAGCTTGGAGGCGGGGGTCTATGGCTACACCTTC. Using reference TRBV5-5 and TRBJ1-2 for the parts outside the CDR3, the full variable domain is DAGVTQSPTHLIKTRGQQVTLRCSPISGHKSVSWYQQVLGQGPQFIFQYYEKEERGRGNFPDRFSARQFPNYSSELNVNALLLGDSALYLCASSLEAGVYGYTFGSGTRLTVV.

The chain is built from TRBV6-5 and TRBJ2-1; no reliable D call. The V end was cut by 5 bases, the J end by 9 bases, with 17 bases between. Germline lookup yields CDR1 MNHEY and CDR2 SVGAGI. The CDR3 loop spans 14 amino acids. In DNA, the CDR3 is TGTGCCAGCAGTCCCGACGAAAGTTACGCTGAGCAGTTCTTC. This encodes CASSPDESYAEQFF.

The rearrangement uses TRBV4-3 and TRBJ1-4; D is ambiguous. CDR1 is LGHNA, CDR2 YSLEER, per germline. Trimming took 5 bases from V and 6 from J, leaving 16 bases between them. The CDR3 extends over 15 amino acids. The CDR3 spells CASSRDARSYEKLFF. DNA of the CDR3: TGCGCCAGCAGCAGGGATGCCCGCTCCTATGAAAAACTGTTTTTT.

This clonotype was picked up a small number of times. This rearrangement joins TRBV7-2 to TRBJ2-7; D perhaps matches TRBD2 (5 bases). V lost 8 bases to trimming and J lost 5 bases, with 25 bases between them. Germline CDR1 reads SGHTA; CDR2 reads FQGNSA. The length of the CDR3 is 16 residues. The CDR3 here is CASQDPGGVRRNEQYF. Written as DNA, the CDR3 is TGTGCCAGCCAAGACCCGGGCGGCGTTAGGAGGAACGAGCAGTACTTC. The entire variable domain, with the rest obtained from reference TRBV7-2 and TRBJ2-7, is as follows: GAGVSQSPSNKVTEKGKDVELRCDPISGHTALYWYRQSLGQGLEFLIYFQGNSAPDKSGLPSDRFSAERTGGSVSTLTIQRTQQEDSAVYLCASQDPGGVRRNEQYFGPGTRLTVT.